This T cell receptor (beta chain) was found in a study of blood T cell repertoires in COVID-19. Across the study: The origin of the acute and convalescent COVID-19 samples was the United States, Italy and Spain. Sources were T cells, B-cell-depleted T cells, or PBMCs; the material itself was cDNA or gDNA.

Source study methods: From reference gene primer amplification, estimates of nucleated cell counts were derived. Sequenced by immunoSEQ multiplex PCR; TCRdb stores in-frame clones only, minus some. That table is the source of V, J and clone size, and D and trimming were worked out from the DNA. This sample has under 300,000 clones; 70% to 90% occur once, and the top ten carry under 6.5%. The CDR3 is 16 amino acids. This clonotype originated in a man aged 60 to 75 with acute or convalescent COVID-19. The material sequenced was peripheral blood. The genes are TRBV12-1 and TRBJ2-7; the table gives TRBD2 as D, unverified against the DNA. TRBV12-1 is deemed a pseudogene. Here the CDR3 reads CASSFEVGGRADEQYF. The CDR3 DNA sequence: TGTGCCAGCAGCTTTGAGGTGGGCGGGAGGGCCGATGAGCAGTACTTC.